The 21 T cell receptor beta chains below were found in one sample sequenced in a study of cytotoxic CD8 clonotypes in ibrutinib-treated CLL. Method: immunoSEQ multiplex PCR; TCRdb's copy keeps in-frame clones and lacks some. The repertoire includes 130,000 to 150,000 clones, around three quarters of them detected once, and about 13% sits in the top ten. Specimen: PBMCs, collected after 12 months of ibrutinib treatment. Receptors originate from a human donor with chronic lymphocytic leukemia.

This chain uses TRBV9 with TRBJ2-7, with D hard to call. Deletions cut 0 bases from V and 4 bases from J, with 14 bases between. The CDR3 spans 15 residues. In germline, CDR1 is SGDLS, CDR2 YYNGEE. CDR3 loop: CASSVDPGEPYEQYF. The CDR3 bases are TGTGCCAGCAGCGTAGATCCTGGGGAACCGTACGAGCAGTACTTC.

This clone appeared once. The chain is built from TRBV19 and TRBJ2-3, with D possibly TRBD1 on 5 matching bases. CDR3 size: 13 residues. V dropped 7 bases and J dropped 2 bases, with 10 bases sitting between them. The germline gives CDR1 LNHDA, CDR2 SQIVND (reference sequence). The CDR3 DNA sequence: TGTGCCAGTAACGCGGACAACACAGATACGCAGTATTTT. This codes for CASNADNTDTQYF.

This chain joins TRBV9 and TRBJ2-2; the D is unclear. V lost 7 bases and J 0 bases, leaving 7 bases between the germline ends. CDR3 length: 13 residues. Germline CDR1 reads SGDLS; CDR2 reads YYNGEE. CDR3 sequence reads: CASLATNTGELFF. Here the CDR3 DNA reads TGTGCCAGCCTCGCGACGAACACCGGGGAGCTGTTTTTT.

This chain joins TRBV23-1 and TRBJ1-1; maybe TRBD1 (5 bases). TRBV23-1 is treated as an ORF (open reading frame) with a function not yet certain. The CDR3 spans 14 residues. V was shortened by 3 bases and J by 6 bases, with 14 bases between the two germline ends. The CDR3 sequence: CASSHGQRVAEAFF. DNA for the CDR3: TGCGCCAGCAGTCACGGACAACGAGTGGCTGAAGCTTTCTTT.

The CDR3 sequence: CASSLELAGGNEQFF. The CDR3 bases are TGTGCCAGCAGCTTAGAACTAGCGGGAGGCAATGAGCAGTTCTTC. The chain carries TRBV7-3 and TRBJ2-1, with 12 bases fitting TRBD2. The CDR3 runs to 15 residues. V gave up 2 bases and J gave up 6 bases; unmatched junction bases: 2. Germline CDR1 SGHTA, CDR2 FQGTGA.

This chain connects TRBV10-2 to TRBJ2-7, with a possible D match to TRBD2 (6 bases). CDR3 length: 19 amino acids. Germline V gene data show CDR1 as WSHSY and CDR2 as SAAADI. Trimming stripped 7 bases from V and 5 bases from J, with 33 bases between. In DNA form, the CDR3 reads TGCGCCAGCAAAAGAGAGTCGGACTATCGCATAGATATAGGTAACGAGCAGTACTTC. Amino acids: CASKRESDYRIDIGNEQYF.

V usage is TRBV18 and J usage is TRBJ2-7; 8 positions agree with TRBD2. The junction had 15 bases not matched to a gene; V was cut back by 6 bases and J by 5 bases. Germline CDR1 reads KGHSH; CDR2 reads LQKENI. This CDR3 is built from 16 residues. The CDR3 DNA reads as TGTGCCAGCTCCCCTCGGGGTAGCGGGATCGCGAACGAGCAGTACTTC. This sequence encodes CASSPRGSGIANEQYF.

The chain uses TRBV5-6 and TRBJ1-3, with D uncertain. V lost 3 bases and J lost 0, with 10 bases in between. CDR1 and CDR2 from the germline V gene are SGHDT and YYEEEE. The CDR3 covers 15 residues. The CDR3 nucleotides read TGTGCCAGCAGCTCTCCAGTTGTCTCTGGAAACACCATATATTTT. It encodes CASSSPVVSGNTIYF.

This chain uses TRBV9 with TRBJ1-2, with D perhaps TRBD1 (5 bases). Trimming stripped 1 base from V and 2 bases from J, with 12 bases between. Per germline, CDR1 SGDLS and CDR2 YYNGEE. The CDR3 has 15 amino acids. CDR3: CASSVLPGPNYGYTF. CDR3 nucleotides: TGTGCCAGCAGCGTACTACCGGGACCCAACTATGGCTACACCTTC.

CDR3 sequence (DNA): TGTGCCAGCACCCAGGGGGGCGGCTACACCTTC. As protein: CASTQGGGYTF. J is TRBJ1-2 and V is TRBV6-5; 7 positions agree with TRBD1. This CDR3 comprises 11 residues. Germline V gene sequence: CDR1 MNHEY, CDR2 SVGAGI. The junction had 4 bases not matched to a gene; V was cut back by 7 bases and J by 8 bases.

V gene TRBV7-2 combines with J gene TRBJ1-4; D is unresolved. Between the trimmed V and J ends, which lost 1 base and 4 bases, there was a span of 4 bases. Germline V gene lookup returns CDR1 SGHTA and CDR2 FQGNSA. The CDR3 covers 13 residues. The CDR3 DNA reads TGTGCCAGCAGCTTAGGAGTTAATGAAAAACTGTTTTTT. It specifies CASSLGVNEKLFF.

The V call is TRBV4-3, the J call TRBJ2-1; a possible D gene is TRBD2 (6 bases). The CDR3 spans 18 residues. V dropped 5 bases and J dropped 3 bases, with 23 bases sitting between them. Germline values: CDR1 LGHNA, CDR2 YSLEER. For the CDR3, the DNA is TGCGCCAGCAGCAGCACGGGGGAGACCGGCTCCCTCTACAATGAGCAGTTCTTC. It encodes CASSSTGETGSLYNEQFF.

The CDR3 DNA follows: TGCAGCGTTTCTTTCGGGAGCTTTACAGAGACCCAGTACTTC. It yields the protein CSVSFGSFTETQYF. V gene TRBV29-1 combines with J gene TRBJ2-5, with a weak D call TRBD2 (6 bases). This CDR3 is built from 14 residues. V was pared by 5 bases and J by 4 bases, with 17 bases between. Germline values: CDR1 SQVTM, CDR2 ANQGSEA.

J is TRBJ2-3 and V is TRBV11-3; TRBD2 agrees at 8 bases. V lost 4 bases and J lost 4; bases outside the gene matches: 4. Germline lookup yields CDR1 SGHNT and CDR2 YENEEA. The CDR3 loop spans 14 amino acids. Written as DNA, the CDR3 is TGTGCCAGCAGCTCCCCGCGGGGGGCAGATACGCAGTATTTT. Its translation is CASSSPRGADTQYF.

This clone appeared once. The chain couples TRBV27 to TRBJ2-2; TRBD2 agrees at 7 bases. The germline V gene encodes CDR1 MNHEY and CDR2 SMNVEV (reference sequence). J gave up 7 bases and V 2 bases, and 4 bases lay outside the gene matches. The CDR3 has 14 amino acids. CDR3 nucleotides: TGTGCCAGCAGTTTACGGGGGGTCCACGGGGAGCTGTTTTTT. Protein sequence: CASSLRGVHGELFF.

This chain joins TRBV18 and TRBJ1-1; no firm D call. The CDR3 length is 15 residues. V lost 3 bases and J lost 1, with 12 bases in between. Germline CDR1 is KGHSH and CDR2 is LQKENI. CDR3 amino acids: CASSPNSEKNTEAFF. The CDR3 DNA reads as TGTGCCAGCTCACCGAATTCCGAGAAGAACACTGAAGCTTTCTTT. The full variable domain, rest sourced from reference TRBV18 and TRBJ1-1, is NAGVMQNPRHLVRRRGQEARLRCSPMKGHSHVYWYRQLPEEGLKFMVYLQKENIIDESGMPKERFSAEFPKEGPSILRIQQVVRGDSAAYFCASSPNSEKNTEAFFGQGTRLTVV.

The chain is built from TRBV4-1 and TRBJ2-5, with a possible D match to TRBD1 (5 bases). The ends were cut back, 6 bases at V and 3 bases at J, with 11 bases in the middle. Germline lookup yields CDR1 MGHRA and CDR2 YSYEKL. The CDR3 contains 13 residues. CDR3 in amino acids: CASSGQGKETQYF. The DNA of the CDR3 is TGCGCCAGCAGTGGACAAGGAAAAGAGACCCAGTACTTC.

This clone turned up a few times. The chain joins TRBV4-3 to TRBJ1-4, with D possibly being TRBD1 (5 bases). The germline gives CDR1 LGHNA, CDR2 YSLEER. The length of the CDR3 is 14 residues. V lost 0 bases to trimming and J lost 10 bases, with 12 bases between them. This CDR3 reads CASSQDLPGGKLFF. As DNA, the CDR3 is TGCGCCAGCAGCCAAGACCTCCCGGGGGGAAAACTGTTTTTT.

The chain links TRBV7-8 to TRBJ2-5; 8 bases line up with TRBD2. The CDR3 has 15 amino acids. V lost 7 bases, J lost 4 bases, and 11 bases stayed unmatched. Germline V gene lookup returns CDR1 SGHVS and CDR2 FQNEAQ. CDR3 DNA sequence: TGTGCCAGCAACCAAGCGGGAGCCCGGGGAGAGACCCAGTACTTC. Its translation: CASNQAGARGETQYF. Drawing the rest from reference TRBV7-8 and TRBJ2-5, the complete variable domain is GAGVSQSPRYKVAKRGQDVALRCDPISGHVSLFWYQQALGQGPEFLTYFQNEAQLDKSGLPSDRFFAERPEGSVSTLKIQRTQQEDSAVYLCASNQAGARGETQYFGPGTRLLVL.

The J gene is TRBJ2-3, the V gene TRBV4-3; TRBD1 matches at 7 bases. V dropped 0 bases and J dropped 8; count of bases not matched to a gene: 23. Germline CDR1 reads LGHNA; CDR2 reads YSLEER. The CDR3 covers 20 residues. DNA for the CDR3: TGCGCCAGCAGCCAAGATGGGGGTTGGACAGGACCAAATATACCAGTTACGCAGTATTTT. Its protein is CASSQDGGWTGPNIPVTQYF.

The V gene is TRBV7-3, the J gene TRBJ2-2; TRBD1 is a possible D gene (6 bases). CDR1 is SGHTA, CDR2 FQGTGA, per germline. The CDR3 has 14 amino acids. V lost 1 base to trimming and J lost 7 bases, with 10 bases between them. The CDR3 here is CASSLIQGGGELFF. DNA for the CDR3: TGTGCCAGCAGCTTAATACAGGGCGGCGGGGAGCTGTTTTTT.